One and the same sample provided the 19 T cell receptor beta chains below, sequenced in a study of shared clonotypes between healthy human individuals. TCRdb's table, derived via immunoSEQ multiplex PCR, lists solely in-frame clones and lacks some. The table shows 1,400,000 or so clones, with about 98.5% occurring only once. Input material: naive CD4+ T cells sorted from blood. Subset: CD45RA+ positively selected. These receptors were collected from a man under 40 in good health.

This rearrangement joins TRBV5-1 to TRBJ2-3; D perhaps matches TRBD2 (5 bases). V was trimmed by 3 bases and J by 6 bases, leaving 23 bases between them. The CDR3 is 17 residues long. The germline V gene encodes CDR1 SGHRS and CDR2 YFSETQ. CDR3 nucleotide sequence: TGCGCCAGCAGCTCTGGGCGAACTAGTCAGAGGATCGATACGCAGTATTTT. This sequence encodes CASSSGRTSQRIDTQYF.

This clone showed up just once. The gene calls are TRBV7-9 and TRBJ2-7, with TRBD1 as a possible D gene (6 bases). V was trimmed by 5 bases and J by 2 bases, leaving 13 bases between them. The CDR3 is made up of 14 amino acids. From germline, CDR1 is SEHNR and CDR2 FQNEAQ (reference sequence). CDR3 sequence: CASSHGTPPYEQYF. CDR3 DNA: TGTGCCAGCAGCCACGGGACACCACCCTACGAGCAGTACTTC. Looking up the rest from reference TRBV7-9 and TRBJ2-7 gives the full variable domain: DTGVSQNPRHKITKRGQNVTFRCDPISEHNRLYWYRQTLGQGPEFLTYFQNEAQLEKSRLLSDRFSAERPKGSFSTLEIQRTEQGDSAMYLCASSHGTPPYEQYFGPGTRLTVT.

This chain uses TRBV6-6 with TRBJ1-1; no reliable D call. CDR1 is MNHNY and CDR2 is SVGAGI in the germline V gene (reference sequence). This CDR3 region has 11 residues. With 7 bases removed from V and 9 bases from J, the gap between germline ends came to 12 bases. CDR3 DNA sequence: TGTGCCAGCACGCTCGGGCCCCAAGCTTTCTTT. This encodes CASTLGPQAFF.

The rearrangement uses TRBV5-4 and TRBJ1-1; no clear D. Germline V lookup: CDR1 SGHNT, CDR2 YYREEE (reference sequence). The CDR3 consists of 14 residues. V lost 1 base, J lost 1 base, and 8 bases lay in between. In nucleotides, the CDR3 is TGTGCCAGCAGCTTGACACGGACGAACACTGAAGCTTTCTTT. It is translated as CASSLTRTNTEAFF.

This rearrangement joins TRBV11-3 to TRBJ2-1; perhaps TRBD1 as D (5 bases). V lost 2 bases and J lost 6, with 8 bases in between. The CDR3 spans 13 residues. Germline CDR1 reads SGHNT; CDR2 reads YENEEA. The CDR3 region is CASSLQGVNEQFF. The CDR3 DNA sequence: TGTGCCAGCAGCTTACAGGGCGTCAATGAGCAGTTCTTC.

The V and J genes are TRBV5-1 and TRBJ1-1; D remains unclear. This CDR3 has 12 residues. Trimming pared 0 bases from V and 8 bases from J, leaving 8 bases between. The germline CDR1 and CDR2 sequences are SGHRS and YFSETQ. CDR3 sequence (DNA): TGCGCCAGCAGCTTGGACCCTGGCGAAGCTTTCTTT. Amino acids: CASSLDPGEAFF.

The rearrangement links TRBV18 to TRBJ1-5; TRBD1 is a possible D gene (6 bases). Germline values: CDR1 KGHSH, CDR2 LQKENI. Between the trimmed V and J ends, which lost 3 bases and 0 bases, there was a span of 9 bases. This CDR3 has 15 amino acids. The CDR3 sequence: CASSPTGFSNQPQHF. DNA for the CDR3: TGTGCCAGCTCACCTACAGGGTTTAGCAATCAGCCCCAGCATTTT.

The rearrangement joins TRBV19 to TRBJ1-2; D is unclear. CDR1 is LNHDA and CDR2 is SQIVND in the germline V gene (reference sequence). The V gene lost 2 bases and the J gene lost 2 bases, with 6 bases spanning the gap. This CDR3 has 13 residues. DNA for the CDR3: TGTGCCAGTAGTATAAGGCAAAACTATGGCTACACCTTC. Translation: CASSIRQNYGYTF. The variable domain in full, with the rest retrieved from reference TRBV19 and TRBJ1-2, is DGGITQSPKYLFRKEGQNVTLSCEQNLNHDAMYWYRQDPGQGLRLIYYSQIVNDFQKGDIAEGYSVSREKKESFPLTVTSAQKNPTAFYLCASSIRQNYGYTFGSGTRLTVV.

This chain joins TRBV6-1 and TRBJ2-1, with no clear D. V dropped 9 bases and J dropped 5 bases, with 17 bases sitting between them. This CDR3 has 14 residues. The V gene's germline CDR1 is MNHNS and CDR2 SASEGT. CDR3 region: CASRVATLNNEQFF. CDR3 in DNA: TGTGCCAGTCGGGTCGCGACTCTAAACAATGAGCAGTTCTTC.

The chain links TRBV29-1 to TRBJ1-3; no clear D gene. V lost 7 bases to trimming and J lost 0 bases, with 10 bases between them. The CDR3 contains 13 residues. CDR1 is SQVTM and CDR2 is ANQGSEA in the germline V gene. The CDR3 DNA is TGCAGCGCTACCTATGCCTCTGGAAACACCATATATTTT. Translation gives CSATYASGNTIYF.

The rearrangement links TRBV6-5 to TRBJ2-7; 12 nucleotides align to TRBD2. Germline V gives CDR1 MNHEY, CDR2 SVGAGI. The CDR3 is 14 residues long. The V and J ends lost 6 bases and 3 bases, in that order; junction bases with no gene match: 3. CDR3 protein: CASRSLAGGYEQYF. DNA of the CDR3: TGTGCCAGCAGATCACTAGCGGGGGGCTACGAGCAGTACTTC.

V is TRBV11-2 and J is TRBJ2-5; 12 nucleotides line up with TRBD2. The V gene's germline CDR1 is SGHAT and CDR2 FQNNGV. The V and J ends lost 2 bases and 5 bases, in that order; junction bases with no gene match: 6. The CDR3 loop spans 16 amino acids. The CDR3 loop reads CASSLMTSGSGETQYF. In DNA form, the CDR3 reads TGTGCCAGCAGCTTAATGACTAGCGGGAGTGGGGAGACCCAGTACTTC.

The table lists this clone with a count of one. V gene TRBV29-1 combines with J gene TRBJ1-4; tentative D call: TRBD1 (6 bases). Trimming took off 6 bases at V and 7 bases at J, with 18 bases between the two ends. Looked up from germline, CDR1 is SQVTM and CDR2 is ANQGSEA. The CDR3 length is 14 residues. The CDR3 DNA is TGCAGCGTCGGAATACAGGGTGGAGGTGAAAAACTGTTTTTT. Residues: CSVGIQGGGEKLFF.

The gene calls are TRBV27 and TRBJ2-2; D uncertain. CDR1 and CDR2 from the germline V gene are MNHEY and SMNVEV (reference sequence). The V end was cut by 4 bases, the J end by 6 bases, with 9 bases between. The CDR3 length is 13 residues. CDR3: CASSYLFSGELFF. The CDR3 DNA reads as TGTGCCAGCAGTTATCTCTTCTCCGGGGAGCTGTTTTTT.

The gene calls are TRBV7-9 and TRBJ2-7; 9 nucleotides line up with TRBD2. V lost 1 base and J lost 3; bases outside the gene matches: 7. Germline values: CDR1 SEHNR, CDR2 FQNEAQ (reference sequence). This CDR3 is 16 amino acids long. In DNA, the CDR3 is TGTGCCAGCAGCTTAGAAGGGATAGCGGGAGTCTACGAGCAGTACTTC. This gives the protein CASSLEGIAGVYEQYF.

The chain links TRBV7-2 to TRBJ2-7, with no clear D. The germline CDR1 and CDR2 sequences are SGHTA and FQGNSA. With 5 bases removed from V and 7 bases from J, the gap between germline ends came to 18 bases. The CDR3 is 14 amino acids. Written as DNA, the CDR3 is TGTGCCAGCAGCCCTACCGCGACTCGCGTGGAGCAGTACTTC. Translating it yields CASSPTATRVEQYF.

This chain links TRBV28 with TRBJ2-5, with 9 positions matching TRBD1. The length of the CDR3 is 16 residues. Germline CDR1 reads MDHEN; CDR2 reads SYDVKM. The V segment lost 6 bases and the J segment 5 bases; nucleotides outside the gene matches: 13. The CDR3 DNA is TGTGCCAGCAGCCAGACAGGGGGGCCTTTAGGGGAGACCCAGTACTTC. This encodes CASSQTGGPLGETQYF.

The gene calls are TRBV28 and TRBJ1-2; D is unresolved. Germline V CDR1 and CDR2: MDHEN, SYDVKM. This CDR3 is 11 amino acids long. CDR3 in DNA: TGTGGTTCATCGGCTAACTATGGCTACACCTTC. Translation gives CGSSANYGYTF.

The V and J genes are TRBV27 and TRBJ2-1; D is unclear. The CDR3 consists of 13 residues. The ends were cut back, 2 bases at V and 4 bases at J, with 6 bases in the middle. Germline CDR1 MNHEY, CDR2 SMNVEV (reference sequence). The CDR3 loop reads CASSLAPYNEQFF. The CDR3 DNA sequence: TGTGCCAGCAGTTTAGCACCTTACAATGAGCAGTTCTTC.